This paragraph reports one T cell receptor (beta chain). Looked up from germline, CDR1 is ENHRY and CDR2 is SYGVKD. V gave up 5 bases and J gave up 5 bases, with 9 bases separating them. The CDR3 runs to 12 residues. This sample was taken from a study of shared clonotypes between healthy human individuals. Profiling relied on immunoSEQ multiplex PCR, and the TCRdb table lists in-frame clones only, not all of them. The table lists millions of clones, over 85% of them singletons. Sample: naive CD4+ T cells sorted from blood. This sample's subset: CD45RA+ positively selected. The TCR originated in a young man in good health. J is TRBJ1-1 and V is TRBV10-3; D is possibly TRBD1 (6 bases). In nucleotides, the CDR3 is TGTGCCATCAGTCAGGGGCCAACTGAAGCTTTCTTT. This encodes CAISQGPTEAFF.